This TCR beta chain is drawn from a study of blood T cell repertoires in COVID-19. Looking at the study overall: Donors in the United States, Italy and Spain gave samples during acute or convalescent COVID-19. Sources were T cells, B-cell-depleted T cells, or PBMCs; the material itself was cDNA or gDNA.

The authors' processing: Scientists estimated how many nucleated cells there were by amplifying reference gene primers. Clones were read by immunoSEQ multiplex PCR, and TCRdb kept only the in-frame ones, dropping some. D and trimming were read from the DNA, whereas the V and J calls and clone size are those reported in that table. The table lists around 310,000 clones, about 89% of them singletons, with under 15% in the top ten. This clone came up once. Trimming left V 3 bases short and J 4 bases short, with 13 bases between. The CDR3 loop spans 15 amino acids. Germline-derived CDR1 and CDR2 are SGHVS and FQNEAQ.

The genes are TRBV7-8 and TRBJ1-5; tentative D call: TRBD1 (5 bases). The sequenced sample consisted of peripheral blood. The sequence came from a woman in her sixties or seventies with acute or convalescent COVID-19. CDR3: CASSFPGGGNQPQHF. Written as DNA, the CDR3 is TGTGCCAGCAGCTTCCCGGGGGGTGGGAATCAGCCCCAGCATTTT. Complete variable domain (other parts from reference TRBV7-8 and TRBJ1-5): GAGVSQSPRYKVAKRGQDVALRCDPISGHVSLFWYQQALGQGPEFLTYFQNEAQLDKSGLPSDRFFAERPEGSVSTLKIQRTQQEDSAVYLCASSFPGGGNQPQHFGDGTRLSIL.